One and the same sample provided the 24 T cell receptor beta chains below, sequenced in a study of blood T cell repertoires in COVID-19. Sequencing was performed with immunoSEQ multiplex PCR; in TCRdb, only in-frame clones are kept and a portion is missing. This table has about 400,000 clones, about 87% appearing once. The sample consisted of peripheral blood. The receptors were sampled from a human donor in a cohort sampled during active COVID-19.

V and J are TRBV19 and TRBJ2-1; 10 bases are shared with TRBD2. The germline CDR1 and CDR2 sequences are LNHDA and SQIVND (reference sequence). The ends lost 3 bases at V and 8 bases at J; junction bases unmatched: 7. The CDR3 contains 15 residues. The CDR3 nucleotides read TGTGCCAGTAGTATTTTTCCAGCGGGGGGGTATGAGCAGTTCTTC. Its protein product is CASSIFPAGGYEQFF.

The rearrangement joins TRBV19 to TRBJ2-3; 12 nucleotides agree with TRBD2. This CDR3 has 16 residues. The trim removed 4 bases at V and 4 bases at J, leaving 6 bases unmatched. The germline V gene encodes CDR1 LNHDA and CDR2 SQIVND (reference sequence). CDR3 protein: CASSSRLAGVSDTQYF. The CDR3 DNA sequence: TGTGCCAGTAGTAGCCGACTAGCGGGAGTCTCAGATACGCAGTATTTT.

The chain links TRBV4-1 to TRBJ2-1; 7 nucleotides match TRBD2. CDR1 and CDR2 (germline): MGHRA, YSYEKL. Trimming cost V 0 bases and J 7 bases; bases outside gene matches: 15. This CDR3 has 18 amino acids. The CDR3 DNA sequence: TGCGCCAGCAGCCAAGATCTGGCGGGGGAGGTCCAGTGGAATGAGCAGTTCTTC. Translating it yields CASSQDLAGEVQWNEQFF.

The V gene is TRBV7-2, the J gene TRBJ1-5, with no clear D. V was shortened by 1 base and J by 8 bases, with 9 bases between the two germline ends. In germline, CDR1 is SGHTA, CDR2 FQGNSA. This CDR3 contains 13 residues. As DNA, the CDR3 is TGTGCCAGCAGCTTAGTCACGAGGGAGCCCCAGCATTTT. Its protein product is CASSLVTREPQHF.

A note on this clone: Germline is not matched at one junction end, which may reflect a read error. Other DNA sequences in the sample encode the same CDR3. This chain joins TRBV5-1 and TRBJ1-1; tentative D call: TRBD1 (5 bases). The CDR3 loop spans 13 amino acids. Germline-derived CDR1 and CDR2 are SGHRS and YFSETQ. CDR3 loop: CASSLDTNTEAFF. The DNA for the CDR3 is TGCGCCAGCAGTTTGGACACCAACACTGAAGCTTTCTTT.

This clone was detected once. This chain links TRBV6-5 with TRBJ1-2; D perhaps matches TRBD1 (5 bases). The CDR3 runs to 13 residues. The germline gives CDR1 MNHEY, CDR2 SVGAGI. The ends were cut back, 8 bases at V and 8 bases at J, with 18 bases in the middle. The CDR3 here is CASRDLAWGGYTF. CDR3 in DNA: TGTGCCAGCCGAGATTTGGCTTGGGGCGGCTACACCTTC.

This chain joins TRBV15 and TRBJ2-7; no clear D. This CDR3 contains 12 residues. Trimming shortened V by 4 bases and J by 5 bases, and 9 bases separated the two germline ends. The germline V gene has CDR1 LNHNV and CDR2 YYDKDF (reference sequence). CDR3 loop: CATSTDRNEQYF. The CDR3 DNA follows: TGTGCCACCAGCACAGATAGAAACGAGCAGTACTTC.

This chain links TRBV2 with TRBJ2-3, with 9 bases fitting TRBD2. V lost 0 bases to trimming and J lost 6 bases; unmatched junction nucleotides: 22. Germline values: CDR1 SNHLY, CDR2 FYNNEI. The CDR3 sequence is 21 residues long. The CDR3, as DNA: TGTGCCAGCAGTGAAGCGACATCACGTCTCGGGACTAGCAACCCGGGGGATACGCAGTATTTT. Translation: CASSEATSRLGTSNPGDTQYF.

The chain links TRBV23-1 to TRBJ1-1, with D perhaps matching TRBD1 (5 bases). TRBV23-1 is identified as an open reading frame with a role that is uncertain. V shed 6 bases and J shed 5 bases, with 16 bases lying between them. This CDR3 region has 14 residues. CDR3 in amino acids: CASRVGGEETEAFF. The CDR3 DNA sequence: TGCGCCAGCAGAGTCGGGGGGGAAGAGACTGAAGCTTTCTTT.

The CDR3 DNA sequence: TGTGCCAGCAGCCCCCGACAGGACATTAATGAAAAACTGTTTTTT. It translates to CASSPRQDINEKLFF. The chain has TRBV14 and TRBJ1-4; D perhaps matches TRBD1 (6 bases). This CDR3 has 15 residues. In germline, CDR1 is SGHDN, CDR2 FVKESK. The V gene lost 4 bases and the J gene lost 4 bases, with 13 bases spanning the gap.

The chain carries TRBV5-6 and TRBJ1-1; 7 bases agree with TRBD1. The CDR3 sequence is 15 residues long. CDR1 and CDR2 from the germline V gene are SGHDT and YYEEEE. V was clipped by 4 bases and J by 6 bases; unmatched bases: 12. The CDR3 DNA reads as TGTGCCAGCAGCCTGCCCCAGGGGGTGACGGCTGAAGCTTTCTTT. It encodes CASSLPQGVTAEAFF.

This chain uses TRBV5-5 with TRBJ1-5; 7 bases align to TRBD1. Trimming at V came to 0 bases and at J to 6 bases, leaving 6 bases not matched to a gene. This CDR3 region has 15 residues. CDR1 and CDR2 (germline): SGHKS, YYEKEE (reference sequence). CDR3 nucleotide sequence: TGTGCCAGCAGCTTGGCCACGGCAGGGGGTCAGCCCCAGCATTTT. This sequence encodes CASSLATAGGQPQHF. The full variable domain, rest sourced from reference TRBV5-5 and TRBJ1-5, is DAGVTQSPTHLIKTRGQQVTLRCSPISGHKSVSWYQQVLGQGPQFIFQYYEKEERGRGNFPDRFSARQFPNYSSELNVNALLLGDSALYLCASSLATAGGQPQHFGDGTRLSIL.

The gene calls are TRBV7-6 and TRBJ1-4; 7 nucleotides match TRBD1. V shed 1 base and J 3 bases; nucleotides not matched to a gene: 2. Looked up from germline, CDR1 is SGHVS and CDR2 is FNYEAQ. CDR3 size: 15 residues. The CDR3 nucleotides are TGTGCCAGCAGCTTAGACGGGACAGCTAATGAAAAACTGTTTTTT. This codes for CASSLDGTANEKLFF.

The chain links TRBV7-9 to TRBJ2-7, with D unresolved. Germline-derived CDR1 and CDR2 are SEHNR and FQNEAQ (reference sequence). Trimming pared 5 bases from V and 6 bases from J, leaving 11 bases between. The CDR3 length is 12 residues. CDR3 nucleotide sequence: TGTGCCAGCAGCCAGCCACGGAGCGAGCAGTACTTC. Residues: CASSQPRSEQYF.

This clone was observed a handful of times. Written as DNA, the CDR3 is TGTGCCAGTAGTAACCCGACAGAACCTGGCTATGGCTACACCTTC. Translating gives CASSNPTEPGYGYTF. V usage is TRBV19 and J usage is TRBJ1-2; a possible D gene is TRBD1 (5 bases). The CDR3 has 15 amino acids. Trimming took off 4 bases at V and 4 bases at J, with 16 bases between the two ends. Germline V CDR1 and CDR2: LNHDA, SQIVND (reference sequence).

The gene calls are TRBV19 and TRBJ2-3, with D possibly being TRBD2 (6 bases). V was cut by 7 bases and J by 1 base, with 12 bases left in between. CDR1 is LNHDA and CDR2 is SQIVND in the germline V gene (reference sequence). The CDR3 runs to 14 residues. The CDR3 protein is CASKPPGGTDTQYF. The DNA for the CDR3 is TGTGCCAGTAAACCTCCGGGAGGCACAGATACGCAGTATTTT.

The chain couples TRBV2 to TRBJ2-7; TRBD2 matches at 7 bases. V lost 5 bases, J lost 7 bases, and 8 bases stayed unmatched. The CDR3 runs to 13 residues. Germline lookup yields CDR1 SNHLY and CDR2 FYNNEI. CDR3 DNA: TGTGCCAGCAGTCCGGGGAGCGGGACGGAGCAGTACTTC. It is translated as CASSPGSGTEQYF.

This chain connects TRBV11-2 to TRBJ1-2; D remains ambiguous. Germline values: CDR1 SGHAT, CDR2 FQNNGV. Trimming cost V 3 bases and J 1 base, with 6 bases left between them. CDR3 length: 13 residues. CDR3 residues: CASSFSSNYGYTF. DNA of the CDR3: TGTGCCAGCAGCTTTTCCAGTAACTATGGCTACACCTTC.

In its sample, this clone was seen once. V usage is TRBV15 and J usage is TRBJ2-7; unclear D gene. V was clipped by 0 bases and J by 2 bases, with 11 bases between them. Germline lookup yields CDR1 LNHNV and CDR2 YYDKDF (reference sequence). CDR3 length: 15 amino acids. The CDR3 loop is CATSRDETRPYEQYF. Here the CDR3 DNA reads TGTGCCACCAGCAGAGATGAGACACGGCCCTACGAGCAGTACTTC.

This chain uses TRBV9 with TRBJ1-5; D is ambiguous. V dropped 4 bases and J dropped 0 bases, with 8 bases sitting between them. The CDR3 runs 14 residues. Germline V gives CDR1 SGDLS, CDR2 YYNGEE. CDR3 sequence reads: CASSPYSSNQPQHF. DNA for the CDR3: TGTGCCAGCAGCCCCTACAGTAGCAATCAGCCCCAGCATTTT.

This sequence joins TRBV3-1 (or the pseudogene TRBV3-2) and TRBJ2-3; D is ambiguous. The CDR3 is 12 amino acids. CDR1 is LGHDT and CDR2 is YNNKEL in the germline V gene (reference sequence). Deletions cut 1 base from V and 7 bases from J, with 6 bases between. This CDR3 is CASSQGPYTQYF. The CDR3 nucleotides are TGTGCCAGCAGCCAAGGGCCATATACGCAGTATTTT.

DNA for the CDR3: TGCGCCAGCAGACAGAGCGGACAGCGGCAAAATGAAAAACTGTTTTTT. This gives the protein CASRQSGQRQNEKLFF. The chain carries TRBV4-1 and TRBJ1-4, with D possibly matching TRBD1 (6 bases). CDR3 length: 16 amino acids. Germline V gives CDR1 MGHRA, CDR2 YSYEKL. Trimming took 6 bases from V and 5 from J, leaving 19 bases between them.

This clone has a count of ten or more. The gene calls are TRBV12-3 or TRBV12-4 and TRBJ1-1; the D gene is possibly TRBD1 (5 bases). V lost 7 bases to trimming and J lost 14 bases, with 17 bases between them. The CDR3 is 11 residues long. Written as DNA, the CDR3 is TGTGCCAGCAATCTGGCGGGGCATCTATTCTTT. Translated, it gives CASNLAGHLFF.

The genes are TRBV29-1 and TRBJ2-5, with 8 nucleotides matching TRBD1. Germline CDR1 reads SQVTM; CDR2 reads ANQGSEA. The CDR3 has 14 residues. With 2 bases clipped from V and 5 bases from J, the junction kept 7 bases outside the gene matches. The CDR3 DNA reads as TGCAGCGTTGAAAGGCCAGGGGGCGGCGAGACCCAGTACTTC. This encodes CSVERPGGGETQYF.